The clone carrying this T cell receptor beta chain showed up many times. What it binds is unknown. This sample was included in a study of T cells in Graves' hyperthyroidism and ophthalmopathy. Study-wide context: Upon initial diagnosis and before any treatment, peripheral blood was collected.

Amplified regions were TCR beta CDR3 sequences from RNA transcripts. When the TCR CDR3 underwent first-round RT-PCR, the HTBI primer set was used. TCRdb processed the multiplex PCR reads anew with MiXCR; each CDR3 protein has one entry. The sample holds fewer than 450,000 distinct CDR3 sequences, about 18% seen once. Findings and caveats of the study: Stable hyperthyroidism was told apart from ophthalmopathy by a model built on 13 V-J features.

The study excluded patients with uncontrolled infection, other autoimmune disease, pregnancy or lactation. The blood sample was taken at first hyperthyroidism diagnosis, before any ophthalmopathy symptoms. The clonotype comes from a woman between 25 and 40 years old with Graves' hyperthyroidism that later progressed to Graves' ophthalmopathy. Sequencing was done on a sample of blood.

The CDR3 loop reads CASSEAQGNPYEQYF. The CDR3 DNA reads TGTGCCAGCAGTGAAGCACAGGGGAATCCCTACGAGCAGTACTTC. V and J are TRBV6-1 and TRBJ2-7; 7 positions agree with TRBD1. Germline CDR1 is MNHNS and CDR2 is SASEGT. CDR3 length: 15 amino acids. V shed 0 bases, J shed 2 bases, and the junction held 4 bases outside the gene matches.